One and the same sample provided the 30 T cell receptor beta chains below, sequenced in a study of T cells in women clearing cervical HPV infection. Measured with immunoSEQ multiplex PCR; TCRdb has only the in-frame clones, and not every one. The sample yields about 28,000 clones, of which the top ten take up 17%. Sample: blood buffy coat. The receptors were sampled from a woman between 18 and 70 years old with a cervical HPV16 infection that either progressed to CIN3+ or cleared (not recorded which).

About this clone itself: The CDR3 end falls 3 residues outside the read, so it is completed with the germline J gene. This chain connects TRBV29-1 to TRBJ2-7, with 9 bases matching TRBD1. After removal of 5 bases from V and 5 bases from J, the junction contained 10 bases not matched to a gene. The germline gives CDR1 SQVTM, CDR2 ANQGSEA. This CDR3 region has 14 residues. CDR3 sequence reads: CSVILRRQGDEQYF. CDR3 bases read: TGCAGCGTTATACTCCGGCGACAGGGGGACGAG.

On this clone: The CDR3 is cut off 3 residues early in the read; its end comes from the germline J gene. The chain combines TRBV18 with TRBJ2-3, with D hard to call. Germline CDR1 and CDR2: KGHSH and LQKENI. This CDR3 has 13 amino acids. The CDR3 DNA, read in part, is TGTGCCAGCTCACCGTCAGGAGATCAGCCG. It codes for CASSPSGDQP. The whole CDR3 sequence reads CASSPSGDQPQYF.

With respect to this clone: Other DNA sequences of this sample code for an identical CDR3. The CDR3: CASSLLAGGPVQETAFF. The sequenced CDR3 bases are TGTGCCAGCAGTCTCCTAGCGGGGGGGCCCGTACAAGAGACC. The rearrangement links TRBV6-2 or TRBV6-3 to TRBJ1-1; tentatively, D is TRBD1 (6 bases). The CDR3 end falls 3 residues outside the read, so it is completed with the germline J gene. CDR3 length: 17 amino acids. Germline lookup yields CDR1 MNHEY and CDR2 SVGEGT.

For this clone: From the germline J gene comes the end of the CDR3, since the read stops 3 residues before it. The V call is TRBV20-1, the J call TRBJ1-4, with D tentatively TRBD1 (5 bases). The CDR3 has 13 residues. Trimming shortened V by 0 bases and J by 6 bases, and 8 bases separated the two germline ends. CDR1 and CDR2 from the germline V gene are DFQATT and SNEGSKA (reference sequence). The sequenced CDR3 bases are TGCAGTGCTAGAGAACCAGGGTATGAAAAA. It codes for CSAREPGYEK. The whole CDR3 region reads CSAREPGYEKLFF.

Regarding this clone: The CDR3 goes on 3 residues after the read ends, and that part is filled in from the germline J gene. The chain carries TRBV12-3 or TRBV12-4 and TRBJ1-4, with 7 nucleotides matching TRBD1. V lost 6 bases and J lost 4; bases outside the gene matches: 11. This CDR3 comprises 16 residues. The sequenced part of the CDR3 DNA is TGTGCCAGCAGCCCAGGACAGGAGATCGGTAATGAAAAA. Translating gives CASSPGQEIGNEK. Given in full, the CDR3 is CASSPGQEIGNEKLFF.

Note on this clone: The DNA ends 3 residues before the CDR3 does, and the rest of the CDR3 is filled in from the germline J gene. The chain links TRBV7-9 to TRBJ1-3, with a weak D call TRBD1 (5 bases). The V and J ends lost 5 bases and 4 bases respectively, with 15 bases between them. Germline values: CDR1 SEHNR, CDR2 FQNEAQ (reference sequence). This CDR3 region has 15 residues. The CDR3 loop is CASSPQGAGGNTIYF. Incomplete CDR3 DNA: TGTGCCAGCAGCCCGCAAGGGGCCGGGGGAAACACC.

This CDR3 is CASMGSGLISRADTQYF. The part of the CDR3 DNA that was read is TGTGCCAGTATGGGGAGCGGGTTGATTTCGAGGGCAGATACG. This chain joins TRBV19 and TRBJ2-3; tentatively, D is TRBD2 (6 bases). The missing CDR3 end, 3 residues past where the read stops, is filled in from the germline J gene. Trimming pared 7 bases from V and 4 bases from J, leaving 24 bases between. The CDR3 has 17 residues. Germline assignment: CDR1 LNHDA and CDR2 SQIVND (reference sequence). Full variable domain (outside the CDR3, taken from reference TRBV19 and TRBJ2-3): DGGITQSPKYLFRKEGQNVTLSCEQNLNHDAMYWYRQDPGQGLRLIYYSQIVNDFQKGDIAEGYSVSREKKESFPLTVTSAQKNPTAFYLCASMGSGLISRADTQYFGPGTRLTVL.

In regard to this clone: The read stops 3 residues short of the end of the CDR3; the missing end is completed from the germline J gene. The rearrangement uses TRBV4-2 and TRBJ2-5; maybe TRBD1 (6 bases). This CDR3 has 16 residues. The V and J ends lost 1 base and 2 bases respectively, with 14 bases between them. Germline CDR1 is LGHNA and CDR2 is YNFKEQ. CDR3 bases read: TGTGCCAGCAGCCAAGCCCCCAGGGGCGTTCAAGAGACC. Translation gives CASSQAPRGVQET. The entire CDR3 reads CASSQAPRGVQETQYF.

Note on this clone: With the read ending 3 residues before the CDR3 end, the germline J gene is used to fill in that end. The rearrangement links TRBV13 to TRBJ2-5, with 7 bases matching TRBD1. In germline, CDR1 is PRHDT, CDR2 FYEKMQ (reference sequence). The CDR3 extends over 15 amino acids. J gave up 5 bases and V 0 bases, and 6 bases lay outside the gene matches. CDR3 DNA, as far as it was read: TGTGCCAGCAGCTTAGGAGGGGGCTTAGAGGAGACC. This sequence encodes CASSLGGGLEET. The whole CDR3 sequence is CASSLGGGLEETQYF.

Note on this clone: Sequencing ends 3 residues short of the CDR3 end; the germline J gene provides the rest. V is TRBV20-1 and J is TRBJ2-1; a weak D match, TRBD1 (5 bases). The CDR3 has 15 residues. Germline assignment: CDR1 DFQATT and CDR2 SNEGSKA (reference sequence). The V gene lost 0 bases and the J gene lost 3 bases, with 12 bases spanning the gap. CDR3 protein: CSARDQGSLYNEQFF. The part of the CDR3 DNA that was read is TGCAGTGCTAGAGATCAGGGATCACTCTACAATGAG.

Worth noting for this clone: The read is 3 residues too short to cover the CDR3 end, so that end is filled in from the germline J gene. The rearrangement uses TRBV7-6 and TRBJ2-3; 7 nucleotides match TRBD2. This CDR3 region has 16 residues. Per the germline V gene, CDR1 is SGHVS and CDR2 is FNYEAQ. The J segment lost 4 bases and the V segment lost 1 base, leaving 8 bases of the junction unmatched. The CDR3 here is CASSLDFGLAADTQYF. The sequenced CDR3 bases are TGTGCCAGCAGCTTAGATTTTGGGCTAGCGGCAGATACG. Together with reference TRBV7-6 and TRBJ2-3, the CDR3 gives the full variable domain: GAGVSQSPRYKVTKRGQDVALRCDPISGHVSLYWYRQALGQGPEFLTYFNYEAQQDKSGLPNDRFSAERPEGSISTLTIQRTEQRDSAMYRCASSLDFGLAADTQYFGPGTRLTVL.

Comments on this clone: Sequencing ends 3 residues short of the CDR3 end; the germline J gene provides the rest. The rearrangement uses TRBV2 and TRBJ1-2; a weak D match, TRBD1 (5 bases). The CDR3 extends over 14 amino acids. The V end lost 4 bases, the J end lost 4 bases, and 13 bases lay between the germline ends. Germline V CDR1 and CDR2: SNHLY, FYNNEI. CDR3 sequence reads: CASSVVGQGYGYTF. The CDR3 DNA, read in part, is TGTGCCAGCAGTGTAGTGGGGCAAGGCTATGGC.

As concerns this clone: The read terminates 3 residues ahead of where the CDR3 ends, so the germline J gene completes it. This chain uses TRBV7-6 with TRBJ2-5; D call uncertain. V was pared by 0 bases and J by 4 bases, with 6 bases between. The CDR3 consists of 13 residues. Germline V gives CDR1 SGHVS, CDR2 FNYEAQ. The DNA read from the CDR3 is TGTGCCAGCAGCTTAGCGTTGGCAGAGACC. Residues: CASSLALAET. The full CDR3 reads CASSLALAETQYF.

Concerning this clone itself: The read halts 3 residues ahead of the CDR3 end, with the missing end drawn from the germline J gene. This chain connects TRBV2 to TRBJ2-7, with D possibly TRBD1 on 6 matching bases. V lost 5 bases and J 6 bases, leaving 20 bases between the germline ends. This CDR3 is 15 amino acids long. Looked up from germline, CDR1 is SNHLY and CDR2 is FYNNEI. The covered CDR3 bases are TGTGCCAGCAGTACTCTCATACAGGGCCCGTCCGAG. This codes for CASSTLIQGPSE. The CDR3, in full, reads CASSTLIQGPSEQYF.

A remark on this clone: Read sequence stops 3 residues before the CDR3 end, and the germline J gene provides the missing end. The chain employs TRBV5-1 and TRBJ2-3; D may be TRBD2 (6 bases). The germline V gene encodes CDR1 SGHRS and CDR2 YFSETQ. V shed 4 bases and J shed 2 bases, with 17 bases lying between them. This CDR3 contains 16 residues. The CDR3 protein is CASSLESGGITDTQYF. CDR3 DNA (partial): TGCGCCAGCAGCCTAGAGTCCGGGGGAATCACAGATACG. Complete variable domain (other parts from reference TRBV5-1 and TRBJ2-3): KAGVTQTPRYLIKTRGQQVTLSCSPISGHRSVSWYQQTPGQGLQFLFEYFSETQRNKGNFPGRFSGRQFSNSRSEMNVSTLELGDSALYLCASSLESGGITDTQYFGPGTRLTVL.

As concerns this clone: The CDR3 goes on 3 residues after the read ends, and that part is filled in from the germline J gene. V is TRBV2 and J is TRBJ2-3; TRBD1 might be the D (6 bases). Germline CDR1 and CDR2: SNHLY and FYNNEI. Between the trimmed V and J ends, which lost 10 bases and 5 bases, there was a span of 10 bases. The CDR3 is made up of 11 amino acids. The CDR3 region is CATGGQDTQYF. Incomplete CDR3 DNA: TGTGCCACTGGGGGCCAAGATACG.

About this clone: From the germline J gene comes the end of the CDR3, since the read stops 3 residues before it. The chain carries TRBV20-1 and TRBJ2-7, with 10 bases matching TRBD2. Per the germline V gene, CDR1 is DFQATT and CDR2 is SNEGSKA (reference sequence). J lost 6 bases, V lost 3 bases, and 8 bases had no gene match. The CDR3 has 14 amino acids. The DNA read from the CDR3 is TGCAGTGCTAGGAGCGGGAGGGCCATGGGCGAG. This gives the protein CSARSGRAMGE. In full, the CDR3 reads CSARSGRAMGEQYF.

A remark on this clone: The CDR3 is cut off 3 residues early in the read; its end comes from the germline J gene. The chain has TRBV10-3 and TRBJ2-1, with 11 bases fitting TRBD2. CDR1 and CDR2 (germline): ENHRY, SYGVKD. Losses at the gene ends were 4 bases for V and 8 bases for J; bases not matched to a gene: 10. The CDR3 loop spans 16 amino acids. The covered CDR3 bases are TGTGCCATCAGTGGAACGACTAGCGGGATCGGGTATGAG. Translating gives CAISGTTSGIGYE. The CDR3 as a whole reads CAISGTTSGIGYEQFF.

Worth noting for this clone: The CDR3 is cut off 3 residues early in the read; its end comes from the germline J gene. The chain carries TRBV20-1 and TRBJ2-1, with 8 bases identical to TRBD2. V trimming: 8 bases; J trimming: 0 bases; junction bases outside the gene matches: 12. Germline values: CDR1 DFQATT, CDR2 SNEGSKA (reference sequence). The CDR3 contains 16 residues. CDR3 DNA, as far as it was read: TGCAGTCCTTATAGCCCGGCGGGAGGCTCCTACAATGAG. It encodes CSPYSPAGGSYNE. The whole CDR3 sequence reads CSPYSPAGGSYNEQFF.

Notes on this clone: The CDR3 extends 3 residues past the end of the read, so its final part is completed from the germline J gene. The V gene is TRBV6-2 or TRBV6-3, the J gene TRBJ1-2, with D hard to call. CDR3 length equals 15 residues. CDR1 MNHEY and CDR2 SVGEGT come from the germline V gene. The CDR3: CASSYSTSGSNDYTF. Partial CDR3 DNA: TGTGCCAGCAGTTACTCGACTAGCGGGAGCAATGAC.

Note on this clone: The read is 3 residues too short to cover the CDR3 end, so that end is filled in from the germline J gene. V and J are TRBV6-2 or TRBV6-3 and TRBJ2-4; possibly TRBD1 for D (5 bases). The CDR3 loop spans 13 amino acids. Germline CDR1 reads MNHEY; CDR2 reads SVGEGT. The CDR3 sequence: CASSYDSNQPQYF. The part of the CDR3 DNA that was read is TGTGCCAGCAGTTACGACAGCAATCAGCCT.

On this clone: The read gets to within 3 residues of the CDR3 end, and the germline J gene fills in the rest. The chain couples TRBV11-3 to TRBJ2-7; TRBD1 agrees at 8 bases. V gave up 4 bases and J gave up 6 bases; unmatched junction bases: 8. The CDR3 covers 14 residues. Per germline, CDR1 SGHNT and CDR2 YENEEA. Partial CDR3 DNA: TGTGCCAGCAGCTCCATGGACAGGGTTCCCGAG. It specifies CASSSMDRVPE. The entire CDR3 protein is CASSSMDRVPEQYF.

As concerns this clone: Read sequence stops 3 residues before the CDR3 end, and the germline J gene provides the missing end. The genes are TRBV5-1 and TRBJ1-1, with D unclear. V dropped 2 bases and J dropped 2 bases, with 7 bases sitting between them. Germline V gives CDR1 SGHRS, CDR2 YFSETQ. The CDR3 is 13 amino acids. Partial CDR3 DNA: TGCGCCAGCAGCTTCCAGAGTAACACTGAA. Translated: CASSFQSNTE. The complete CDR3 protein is CASSFQSNTEAFF.

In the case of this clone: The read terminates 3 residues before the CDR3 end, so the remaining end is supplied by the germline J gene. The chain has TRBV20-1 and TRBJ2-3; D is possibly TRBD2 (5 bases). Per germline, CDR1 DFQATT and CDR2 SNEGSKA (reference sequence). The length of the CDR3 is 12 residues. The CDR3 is CSATSMEETQYF. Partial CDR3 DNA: TGCAGTGCTACTAGCATGGAAGAGACG.

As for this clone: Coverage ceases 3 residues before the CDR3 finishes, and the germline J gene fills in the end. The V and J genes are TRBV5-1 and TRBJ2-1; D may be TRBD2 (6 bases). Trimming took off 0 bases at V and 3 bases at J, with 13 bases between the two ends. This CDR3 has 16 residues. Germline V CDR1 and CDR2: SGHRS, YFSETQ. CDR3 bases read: TGCGCCAGCAGCTTGGTCGGTAGCGGTGACTACAATGAG. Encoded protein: CASSLVGSGDYNE. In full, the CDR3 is CASSLVGSGDYNEQFF. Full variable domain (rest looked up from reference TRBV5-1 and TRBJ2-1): KAGVTQTPRYLIKTRGQQVTLSCSPISGHRSVSWYQQTPGQGLQFLFEYFSETQRNKGNFPGRFSGRQFSNSRSEMNVSTLELGDSALYLCASSLVGSGDYNEQFFGPGTRLTVL.

The CDR3 loop is CASSYRRGDQETQYF. CDR3 bases read: TGTGCCAGCAGTTACCGGCGGGGGGACCAAGAGACC. This chain joins TRBV6-2 or TRBV6-3 and TRBJ2-5, with TRBD2 matching over 8 bases. From the germline J gene comes the end of the CDR3, since the read stops 3 residues before it. Trimming cost V 2 bases and J 0 bases; bases outside gene matches: 2. CDR1 and CDR2 (germline): MNHEY, SVGEGT. The CDR3 runs 15 residues.

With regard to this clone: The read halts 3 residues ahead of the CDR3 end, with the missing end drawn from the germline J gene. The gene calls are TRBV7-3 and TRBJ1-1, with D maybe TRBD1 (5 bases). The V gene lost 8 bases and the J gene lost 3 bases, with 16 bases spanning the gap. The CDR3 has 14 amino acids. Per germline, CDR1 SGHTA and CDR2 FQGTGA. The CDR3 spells CASRSGGRDTEAFF. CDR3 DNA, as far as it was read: TGTGCCAGCCGTTCGGGGGGGAGGGACACTGAA.

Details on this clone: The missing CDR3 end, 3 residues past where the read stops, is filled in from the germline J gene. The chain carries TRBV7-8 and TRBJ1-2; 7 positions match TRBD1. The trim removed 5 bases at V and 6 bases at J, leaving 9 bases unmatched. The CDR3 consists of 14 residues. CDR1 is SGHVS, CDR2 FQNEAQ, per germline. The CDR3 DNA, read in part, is TGTGCCAGCAGCCGATTGACAGGGACCAATGGC. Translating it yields CASSRLTGTNG. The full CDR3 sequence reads CASSRLTGTNGYTF.

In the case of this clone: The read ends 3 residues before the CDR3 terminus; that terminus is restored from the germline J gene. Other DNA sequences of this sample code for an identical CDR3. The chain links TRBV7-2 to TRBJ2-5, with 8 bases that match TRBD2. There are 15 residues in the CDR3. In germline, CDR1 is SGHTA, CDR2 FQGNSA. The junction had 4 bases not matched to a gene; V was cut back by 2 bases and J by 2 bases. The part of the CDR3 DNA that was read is TGTGCCAGCAGCTTAAGTAGCGGGGCTCAAGAGACC. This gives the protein CASSLSSGAQET. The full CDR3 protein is CASSLSSGAQETQYF.

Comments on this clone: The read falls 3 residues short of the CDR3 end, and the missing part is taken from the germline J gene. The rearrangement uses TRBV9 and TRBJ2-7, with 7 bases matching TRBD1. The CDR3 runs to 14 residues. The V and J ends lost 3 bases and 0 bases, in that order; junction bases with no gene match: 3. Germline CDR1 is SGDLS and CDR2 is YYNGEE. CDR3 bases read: TGTGCCAGCAGCGGACAGGGTTTCTCCTACGAG. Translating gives CASSGQGFSYE. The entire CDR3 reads CASSGQGFSYEQYF.